The rows below give T cell receptor beta chains drawn from one sample of a study of T cell responses to AZD1222 COVID-19 vaccine. Measured with immunoSEQ multiplex PCR; TCRdb has only the in-frame clones, and not every one. The profile shows 77,000 or so clones, around 93% of them singletons. The sequencing here drew on peripheral blood, taken 28 days after the second AZD1222 dose. The receptors stem from an adult who received the AZD1222 COVID-19 vaccine. Each CDR3 is given with its conserved first and last residue. D genes are given only for firm matches. Clone size is shown for a subset of rows, as once, few, many or a class of expanded clone.

clone size	D gene	V gene	J gene	CDR3 DNA	CDR3 protein
.	TRBD1	TRBV25-1	TRBJ1-1	TGTGCCAGCAGTCCAGGGGGGACTGAAGCTTTCTTT	CASSPGGTEAFF
.	.	TRBV5-6	TRBJ2-2	TGTGCCAGCAGCCCGATCTCCGGGGGCGCCGGGGAGCTGTTTTTT	CASSPISGGAGELFF
.	.	TRBV27	TRBJ2-7	TGTGCCAGCAGTTTATCGAAGGGTTACGAGCAGTACTTC	CASSLSKGYEQYF
.	TRBD1	TRBV6-5	TRBJ1-2	TGTGCCAGCAGTAAACCCGGACAGGGCCACTATGGCTACACCTTC	CASSKPGQGHYGYTF
.	.	TRBV9	TRBJ2-7	TGTGCCAGCAGCGTAGACAGTAGAGATATGGGAGAGCAGTACTTC	CASSVDSRDMGEQYF
.	TRBD1	TRBV6-5	TRBJ2-7	TGTGCCAGCAGTCCGGACAGGTGGGGTCACGAGCAGTACTTC	CASSPDRWGHEQYF
.	TRBD1	TRBV5-1	TRBJ2-5	TGCGCCAGCACCCGGACAGGGAACCAAGAGACCCAGTACTTC	CASTRTGNQETQYF
.	.	TRBV5-5	TRBJ2-7	TGTGCCAGCAGCCCCCGTCCTCATTGGGACGGATCCTACGAGCAGTACTTC	CASSPRPHWDGSYEQYF
.	.	TRBV30	TRBJ1-1	TGTGCCTGGAGGGTACAAGGCCCGTTTGAAGCTTTCTTT	CAWRVQGPFEAFF
few	.	TRBV2	TRBJ1-5	TGTGCCAGCAGTGAAATCGGGGATCAGCCCCAGCATTTT	CASSEIGDQPQHF
.	.	TRBV28	TRBJ2-3	TGTGCCAGCAGTTTTCCCGTGGCAGAGAGCAGTTCAGATACGCAGTATTTT	CASSFPVAESSSDTQYF
.	.	TRBV6-6	TRBJ1-2	TGTGCCAGCAGCCCGAGGTGGGGCGTCTATGGCTACACCTTC	CASSPRWGVYGYTF
once	.	TRBV5-1	TRBJ2-3	TGCGCCAGCAGCTCCATACTGACGGCAGATACGCAGTATTTT	CASSSILTADTQYF
.	.	TRBV6-1	TRBJ1-5	TGTGCCAGCAGTGAACGGGAAAGTCAGCCCCAGCATTTT	CASSERESQPQHF
once	TRBD2	TRBV6-2/TRBV6-3	TRBJ2-7	TGTGCCAGCAGTTCCCGACTAGCGCAGGCGTTCGAGCAGTACTTC	CASSSRLAQAFEQYF
once	.	TRBV6-5	TRBJ1-5	TGTGCCAGCAGTTACTCTTACGTTCCTAATCAACCCCAGCATTTT	CASSYSYVPNQPQHF
.	.	TRBV28	TRBJ1-2	TGTGCCAGCAGCCCTCTTGACAGGCCGGGTGACTATGGCTACACCTTC	CASSPLDRPGDYGYTF
.	TRBD1	TRBV9	TRBJ2-2	TGTGCCAGCAGGAAAGGGACAGCCGGGGAGCTGTTTTTT	CASRKGTAGELFF
.	TRBD1	TRBV28	TRBJ1-5	TGTGCCAGCGGAGGGACAGGCAGGGGCAATCAGCCCCAGCATTTT	CASGGTGRGNQPQHF
.	.	TRBV15	TRBJ2-3	TGTGCCACCAGCGGAGACCTCCTTACTAAGGGTACGCAGTATTTT	CATSGDLLTKGTQYF
.	.	TRBV28	TRBJ1-1	TGTGCCAGCAGTCAGACAGCCTTGAACACTGAAGCTTTCTTT	CASSQTALNTEAFF
.	TRBD2	TRBV6-2/TRBV6-3	TRBJ2-7	TGTGCCAGCAGCCTAGCGGGAGACTACCTAGAGCAGTACTTC	CASSLAGDYLEQYF
.	.	TRBV2	TRBJ1-1	TGTGCCAGCAGTAAGTCGGCAGGGAGAGGCACTGAAGCTTTCTTT	CASSKSAGRGTEAFF
.	.	TRBV25-1	TRBJ1-5	TGTGCCAGCAGTGCATACCTGACCGGGACAAGCAATCAGCCCCAGCATTTT	CASSAYLTGTSNQPQHF
.	.	TRBV2	TRBJ2-2	TGTGCCAGTACCTTGGGACTGGACACCGGGGAGCTGTTTTTT	CASTLGLDTGELFF
once	.	TRBV29-1	TRBJ1-1	TGCAGCGGGGGGGGCGGTTTGAACACTGAAGCTTTCTTT	CSGGGGLNTEAFF
.	.	TRBV5-1	TRBJ2-1	TGCGCCAGCAAACAGGGGAGGGCGGGAGGATCGGATGAGCAGTTCTTC	CASKQGRAGGSDEQFF
.	.	TRBV19	TRBJ1-1	TGTGCCAGTCATCCGGGGAACAGGGAGAACACTGAAGCTTTCTTT	CASHPGNRENTEAFF
.	TRBD1	TRBV6-5	TRBJ1-2	TGTGCCAGCAGTTACGGGACAGGGCTTTGGGGCTACACCTTC	CASSYGTGLWGYTF
.	.	TRBV19	TRBJ1-6	TGTGCCAGTAGTTCCTCAGTTGAATCACCCCTCCACTTT	CASSSSVESPLHF
.	TRBD1	TRBV5-1	TRBJ2-3	TGCGCCAGCAGCTCCGGACAGGGGTCAGATACGCAGTATTTT	CASSSGQGSDTQYF
.	TRBD1	TRBV15	TRBJ1-2	TGTGCCACCAGCCACGACAGGGATGACTATGGCTACACCTTC	CATSHDRDDYGYTF
.	.	TRBV5-1	TRBJ2-3	TGCGCCAGCACCCAGGGGAAACCCACAGATACGCAGTATTTT	CASTQGKPTDTQYF
.	.	TRBV1	TRBJ1-3	TGCACCAGCAGCCAAGGAGACAGTCCGGGAGGAAACACCATATATTTT	CTSSQGDSPGGNTIYF
.	.	TRBV7-5	TRBJ1-6	TGTGTCAGAAGCTTAATACGCTCGGCGGAGAGCTCCTATAATTCACCCCTCCACTTT	CVRSLIRSAESSYNSPLHF
few	.	TRBV7-9	TRBJ2-6	TGTGCCAGCAGCCCCCCAGGGACCTCTGGGGCCAACGTCCTGACTTTC	CASSPPGTSGANVLTF
.	.	TRBV28	TRBJ1-1	TGTGCCAGCGGTTACCGACAGGTGAACACTGAAGCTTTCTTT	CASGYRQVNTEAFF